This T cell receptor beta chain was recovered during a study of blood T cell repertoires in COVID-19. Looking at the study overall: Sites in the United States, Italy and Spain provided acute and convalescent COVID-19 samples. From T cells, B-cell-depleted T cells, or PBMCs came the material, which was cDNA or gDNA.

The CDR3 totals 17 residues. Deletions cut 2 bases from V and 6 bases from J, with 19 bases between. Germline CDR1 reads MRHNA; CDR2 reads SNTAGT. People in the exposed group encountered a COVID-19 case within 2 weeks before entering the study. The authors' processing: Quantification of nucleated cells was approximated via reference gene primer amplification. Data came from immunoSEQ multiplex PCR; TCRdb stores just in-frame clones and leaves some out. That table is the source of V, J and clone size, and D and trimming were worked out from the DNA. The sample has around 170,000 clones; over 70% are singletons.

The V gene is TRBV6-4, the J gene TRBJ2-2, with a weak D call TRBD1 (7 bases). This sequence was found in a man in his 60s who had been exposed to COVID-19. Material for sequencing was PBMCs or T cells enriched from blood (not recorded which). CDR3 amino acids: CASSDQGGPVGAGELFF. The CDR3 DNA is TGTGCCAGCAGTGACCAGGGGGGCCCCGTTGGGGCCGGGGAGCTGTTTTTT.